These T cell receptor beta chains were read from a single sample in a study of T cell responses to AZD1222 COVID-19 vaccine. The assay was immunoSEQ multiplex PCR, and TCRdb's table has in-frame clones only and misses some. Of about 150,000 clones listed, approximately 92% are singletons. The specimen was peripheral blood, collected 28 days after the second AZD1222 dose. These receptors were obtained from an adult who received the AZD1222 COVID-19 vaccine. Each CDR3 is given with its conserved first and last residue. D genes are given only for firm matches. For some rows the clone size is stated as once, few or many, or as a class when expanded; others skip it.

abundance,d_gene,v_gene,j_gene,CDR3aa,CDR3nt
.,TRBD2,TRBV27,TRBJ2-7,CASRSLPTSGLPYEQYF,TGTGCCAGCAGATCCCTCCCCACTAGCGGACTTCCCTACGAGCAGTACTTC
.,.,TRBV5-4,TRBJ2-7,CASSLEGRGSEQYF,TGTGCCAGCAGCTTGGAGGGCAGGGGAAGCGAGCAGTACTTC
.,TRBD2,TRBV6-2/TRBV6-3,TRBJ2-2,CASSYLGTSGRNGELFF,TGTGCCAGCAGTTACCTGGGGACTAGCGGGAGGAACGGGGAGCTGTTTTTT
once,TRBD2,TRBV18,TRBJ2-7,CASSPRTSGSQTYEQYF,TGTGCCAGCTCACCACGGACTAGCGGGAGCCAAACCTACGAGCAGTACTTC
.,TRBD2,TRBV6-5,TRBJ2-7,CASSGSNEQYF,TGTGCCAGTAGCGGGAGTAACGAGCAGTACTTC
.,.,TRBV6-2/TRBV6-3,TRBJ1-1,CASSYAGNIWNTEAFF,TGTGCCAGCAGTTATGCAGGGAATATTTGGAACACTGAAGCTTTCTTT
.,TRBD1,TRBV7-6,TRBJ1-1,CASSSQTGGIGNTEAFF,TGTGCCAGCAGCTCACAGACAGGGGGCATAGGGAACACTGAAGCTTTCTTT
.,.,TRBV19,TRBJ1-6,CASSNGDPPLHF,TGTGCCAGTAGTAATGGGGACCCACCCCTCCACTTT
.,.,TRBV28,TRBJ1-5,CASSLSGQGFNQPQHF,TGTGCCAGCAGTTTGTCGGGGCAGGGCTTCAATCAGCCCCAGCATTTT
.,.,TRBV19,TRBJ1-1,CASSIQGGANTEAFF,TGTGCCAGTAGTATTCAGGGAGGGGCGAACACTGAAGCTTTCTTT
.,.,TRBV4-1,TRBJ2-1,CASSIRGTLNEQFF,TGCGCCAGCAGCATCCGGGGGACCCTCAATGAGCAGTTCTTC